This T cell receptor beta chain was found in a study of human T cells and chemical hapten exposure. Study summary: TCR yields per sample varied mostly from small pooled library volume differences.

The CDR3 is 19 residues long. Germline CDR1 and CDR2: DFQATT and SNEGSKA (reference sequence). Trimming stripped 4 bases from V and 2 bases from J, with 28 bases between. This clonotype came up a few times. Its antigen is unknown. Broader study findings: No alteration of TCRs above 1 in 1000 frequency was seen with DPC sensitization.

Time point: pre-sensitization, week 0. Sample treatment: therapeutic diphenylcyclopropenone sensitization with weekly scalp DPC. From the RACE reads, TCRdb called clonotypes with MiXCR, one entry per CDR3 protein. The profile shows tens of thousands of distinct CDR3 sequences, less than 8.5% of them singletons. V is TRBV20-1 and J is TRBJ2-3, with TRBD2 as a possible D gene (6 bases). The clonotype originates from a woman aged 45-65 years with alopecia areata. Some clones in this sample may be carry-over from other donors' samples. Sequenced material: whole blood, taken in connection with sensitization to the hapten diphenylcyclopropenone (DPC). In DNA, the CDR3 is TGCAGTGCTAAGGCCCCCCGACTAGATCCGTTTCCCCACACAGATACGCAGTATTTT. This encodes CSAKAPRLDPFPHTDTQYF.